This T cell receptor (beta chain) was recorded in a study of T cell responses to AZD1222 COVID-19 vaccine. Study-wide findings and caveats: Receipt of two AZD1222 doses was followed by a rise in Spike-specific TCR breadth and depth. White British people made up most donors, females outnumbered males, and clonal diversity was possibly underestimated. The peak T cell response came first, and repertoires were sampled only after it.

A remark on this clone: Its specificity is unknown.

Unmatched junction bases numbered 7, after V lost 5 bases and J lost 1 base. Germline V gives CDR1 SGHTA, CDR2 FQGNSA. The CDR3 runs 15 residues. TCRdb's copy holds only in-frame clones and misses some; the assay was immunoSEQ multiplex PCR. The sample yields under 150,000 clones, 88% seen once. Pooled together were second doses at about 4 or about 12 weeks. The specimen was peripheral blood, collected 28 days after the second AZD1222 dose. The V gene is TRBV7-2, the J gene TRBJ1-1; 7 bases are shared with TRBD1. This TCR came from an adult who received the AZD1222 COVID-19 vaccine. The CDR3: CASSTQTGSNTEAFF. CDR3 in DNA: TGTGCCAGCAGCACCCAGACAGGGTCGAACACTGAAGCTTTCTTT. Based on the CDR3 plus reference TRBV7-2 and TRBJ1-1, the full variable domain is GAGVSQSPSNKVTEKGKDVELRCDPISGHTALYWYRQSLGQGLEFLIYFQGNSAPDKSGLPSDRFSAERTGGSVSTLTIQRTQQEDSAVYLCASSTQTGSNTEAFFGQGTRLTVV.